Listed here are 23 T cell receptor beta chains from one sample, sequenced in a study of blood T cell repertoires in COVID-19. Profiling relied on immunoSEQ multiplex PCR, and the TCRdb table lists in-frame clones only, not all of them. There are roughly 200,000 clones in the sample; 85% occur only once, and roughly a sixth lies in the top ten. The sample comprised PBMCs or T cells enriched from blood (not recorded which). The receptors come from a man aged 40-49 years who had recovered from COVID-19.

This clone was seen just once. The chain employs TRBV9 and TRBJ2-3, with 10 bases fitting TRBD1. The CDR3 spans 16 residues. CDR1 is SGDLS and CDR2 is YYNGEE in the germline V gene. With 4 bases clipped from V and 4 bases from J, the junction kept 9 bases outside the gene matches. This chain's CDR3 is CASSTGQGGFPDTQYF. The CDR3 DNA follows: TGTGCCAGCAGCACCGGACAGGGGGGATTCCCAGATACGCAGTATTTT.

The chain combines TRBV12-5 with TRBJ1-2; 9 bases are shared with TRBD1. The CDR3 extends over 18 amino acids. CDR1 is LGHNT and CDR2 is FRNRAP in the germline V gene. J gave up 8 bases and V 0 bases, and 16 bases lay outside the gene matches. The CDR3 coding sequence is TGTGCTAGTGGTTTGGTACGAGGGACAGGGTTACCGGTGGAAGGCTACACCTTC. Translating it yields CASGLVRGTGLPVEGYTF.

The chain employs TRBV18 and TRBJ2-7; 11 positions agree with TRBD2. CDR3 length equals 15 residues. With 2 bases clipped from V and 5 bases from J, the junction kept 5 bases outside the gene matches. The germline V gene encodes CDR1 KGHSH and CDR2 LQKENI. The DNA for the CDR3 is TGTGCCAGCTCACCAACTAGCGGGAGCGGGAACGAGCAGTACTTC. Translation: CASSPTSGSGNEQYF.

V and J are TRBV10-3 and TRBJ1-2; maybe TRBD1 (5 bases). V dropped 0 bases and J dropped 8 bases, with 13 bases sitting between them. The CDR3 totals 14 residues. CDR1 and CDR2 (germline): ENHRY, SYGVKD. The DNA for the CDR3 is TGTGCCATCAGTGAGTCGGCCGGGGGAGGCGGCTACACCTTC. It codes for CAISESAGGGGYTF.

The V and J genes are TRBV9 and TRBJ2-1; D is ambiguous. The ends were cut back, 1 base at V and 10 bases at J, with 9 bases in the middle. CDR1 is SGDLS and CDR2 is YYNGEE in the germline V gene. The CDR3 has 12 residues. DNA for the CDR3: TGTGCCAGCAGCGTATACGGGTCCGAGCAGTTCTTC. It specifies CASSVYGSEQFF.

CDR3 nucleotides: TGCGCCAGCAGCCACCAAGCTGCGGAAAAACTGTTTTTT. Its translation: CASSHQAAEKLFF. The V and J genes are TRBV4-1 and TRBJ1-4; D is ambiguous. Trimming cost V 3 bases and J 8 bases, with 10 bases left between them. The CDR3 contains 13 residues. Germline V gives CDR1 MGHRA, CDR2 YSYEKL.

CDR3 coding DNA: TGTGCCAGTAGTATACAGGAAGGGGGCTATGGCTACACCTTC. Translating gives CASSIQEGGYGYTF. This sequence joins TRBV19 and TRBJ1-2; D may be TRBD1 (6 bases). Germline V lookup: CDR1 LNHDA, CDR2 SQIVND (reference sequence). The V end was cut by 2 bases, the J end by 4 bases, with 11 bases between. The CDR3 loop spans 14 amino acids.

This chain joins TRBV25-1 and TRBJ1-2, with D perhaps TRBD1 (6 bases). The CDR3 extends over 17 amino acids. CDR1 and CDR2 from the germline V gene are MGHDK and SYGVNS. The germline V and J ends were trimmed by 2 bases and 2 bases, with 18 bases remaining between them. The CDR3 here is CASSEDVPRTDNYGYTF. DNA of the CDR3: TGTGCCAGCAGTGAAGACGTGCCCCGGACAGACAACTATGGCTACACCTTC.

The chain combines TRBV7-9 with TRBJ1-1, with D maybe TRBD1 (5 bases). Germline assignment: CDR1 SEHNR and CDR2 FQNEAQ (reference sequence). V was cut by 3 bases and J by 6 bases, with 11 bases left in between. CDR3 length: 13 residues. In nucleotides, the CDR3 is TGTGCCAGCAGCTTTGAAACAGGCCCTGAAGCTTTCTTT. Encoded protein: CASSFETGPEAFF.

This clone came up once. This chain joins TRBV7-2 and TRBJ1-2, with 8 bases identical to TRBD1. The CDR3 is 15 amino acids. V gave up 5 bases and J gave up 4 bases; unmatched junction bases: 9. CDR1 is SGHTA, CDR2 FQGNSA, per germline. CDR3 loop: CASSPGQGGLYGYTF. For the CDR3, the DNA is TGTGCCAGCAGCCCAGGACAGGGCGGTCTCTATGGCTACACCTTC.

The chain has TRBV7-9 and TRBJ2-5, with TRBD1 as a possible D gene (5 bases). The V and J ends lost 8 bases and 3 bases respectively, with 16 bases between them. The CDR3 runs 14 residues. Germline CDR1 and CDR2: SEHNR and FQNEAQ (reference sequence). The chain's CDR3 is CASRPSRVKETQYF. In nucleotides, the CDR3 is TGTGCCAGCCGTCCGTCCAGGGTCAAAGAGACCCAGTACTTC.

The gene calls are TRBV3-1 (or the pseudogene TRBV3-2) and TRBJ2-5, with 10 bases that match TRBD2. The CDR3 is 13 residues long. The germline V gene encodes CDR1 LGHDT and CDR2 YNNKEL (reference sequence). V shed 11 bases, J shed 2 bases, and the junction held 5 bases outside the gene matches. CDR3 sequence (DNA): TGTGCCTGTAGCGGGAGGAAACAAGAGACCCAGTACTTC. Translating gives CACSGRKQETQYF.

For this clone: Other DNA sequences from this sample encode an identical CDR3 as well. The CDR3 DNA reads as TGCGCCAGCAGCCAAGACCGGACAGGGAGCTATGGCTACACCTTC. The encoded protein is CASSQDRTGSYGYTF. The V gene is TRBV4-3, the J gene TRBJ1-2, with 8 bases lining up with TRBD1. Germline V gives CDR1 LGHNA, CDR2 YSLEER. Germline trimming cut 0 bases from V and 4 bases from J; bases unmatched to any gene: 4. The CDR3 consists of 15 residues.

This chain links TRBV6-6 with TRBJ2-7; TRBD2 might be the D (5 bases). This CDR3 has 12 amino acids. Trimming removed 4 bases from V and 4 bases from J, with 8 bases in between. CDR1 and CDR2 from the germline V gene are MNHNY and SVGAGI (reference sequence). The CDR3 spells CASSSTGYEQYF. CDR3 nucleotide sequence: TGTGCCAGCAGTTCAACGGGGTACGAGCAGTACTTC.

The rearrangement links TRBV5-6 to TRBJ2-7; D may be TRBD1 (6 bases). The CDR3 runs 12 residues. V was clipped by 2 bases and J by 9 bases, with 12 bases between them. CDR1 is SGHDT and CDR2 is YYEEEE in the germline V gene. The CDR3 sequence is CASSLRQTGQYF. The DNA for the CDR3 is TGTGCCAGCAGCTTACGACAGACAGGGCAGTACTTC.

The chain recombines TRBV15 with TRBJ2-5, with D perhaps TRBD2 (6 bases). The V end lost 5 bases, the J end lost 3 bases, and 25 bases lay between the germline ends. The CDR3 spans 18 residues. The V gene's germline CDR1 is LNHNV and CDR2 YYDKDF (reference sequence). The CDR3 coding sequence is TGTGCCACCAGCGGACCTATCGGGGGATCGGGGCTAGAAGAGACCCAGTACTTC. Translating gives CATSGPIGGSGLEETQYF.

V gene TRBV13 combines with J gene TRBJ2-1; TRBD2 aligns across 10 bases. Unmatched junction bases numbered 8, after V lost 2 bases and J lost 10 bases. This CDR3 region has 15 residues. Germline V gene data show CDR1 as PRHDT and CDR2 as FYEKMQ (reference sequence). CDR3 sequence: CASSLRAGGRREQFF. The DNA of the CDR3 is TGTGCCAGCAGCTTACGAGCGGGAGGGCGGCGGGAGCAGTTCTTC.

CDR3 DNA sequence: TGTGCCAGTCGCCAGGCAGGGGATCAGCCCCAGCATTTT. Its protein is CASRQAGDQPQHF. V is TRBV19 and J is TRBJ1-5, with TRBD1 as a possible D gene (6 bases). Germline CDR1 is LNHDA and CDR2 is SQIVND (reference sequence). The length of the CDR3 is 13 residues. Trimming removed 8 bases from V and 5 bases from J, with 13 bases in between.

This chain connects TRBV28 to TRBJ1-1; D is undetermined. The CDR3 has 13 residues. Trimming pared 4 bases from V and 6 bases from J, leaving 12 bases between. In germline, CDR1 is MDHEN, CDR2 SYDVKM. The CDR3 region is CASSSNTLAEAFF. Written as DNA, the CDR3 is TGTGCCAGCAGTTCCAATACCCTAGCTGAAGCTTTCTTT.

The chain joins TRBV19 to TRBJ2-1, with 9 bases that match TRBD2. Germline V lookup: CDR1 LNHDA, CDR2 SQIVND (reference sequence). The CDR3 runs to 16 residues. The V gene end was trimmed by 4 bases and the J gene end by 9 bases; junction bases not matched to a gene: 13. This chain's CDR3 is CASSTLRPSGIGEQFF. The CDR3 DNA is TGTGCCAGTAGTACCCTCCGGCCTAGCGGGATCGGTGAGCAGTTCTTC.

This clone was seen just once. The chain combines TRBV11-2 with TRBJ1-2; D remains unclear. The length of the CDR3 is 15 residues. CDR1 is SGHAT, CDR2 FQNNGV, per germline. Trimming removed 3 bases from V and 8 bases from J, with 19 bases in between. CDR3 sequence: CASSLIARILFGYTF. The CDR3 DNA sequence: TGTGCCAGCAGCTTGATTGCACGAATACTATTCGGCTACACCTTC.

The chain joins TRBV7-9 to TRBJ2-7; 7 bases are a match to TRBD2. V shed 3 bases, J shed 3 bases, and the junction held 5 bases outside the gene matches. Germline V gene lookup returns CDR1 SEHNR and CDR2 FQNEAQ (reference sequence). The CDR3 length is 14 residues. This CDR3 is CASSFRGSLYEQYF. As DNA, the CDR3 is TGTGCCAGCAGCTTTCGCGGGAGTCTCTACGAGCAGTACTTC.

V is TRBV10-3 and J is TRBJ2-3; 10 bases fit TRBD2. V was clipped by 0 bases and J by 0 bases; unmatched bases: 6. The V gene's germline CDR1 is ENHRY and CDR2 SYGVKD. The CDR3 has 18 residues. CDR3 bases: TGTGCCATCAGTGAGTCGAGCGGGAGGGCCGTAAGCACAGATACGCAGTATTTT. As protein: CAISESSGRAVSTDTQYF.